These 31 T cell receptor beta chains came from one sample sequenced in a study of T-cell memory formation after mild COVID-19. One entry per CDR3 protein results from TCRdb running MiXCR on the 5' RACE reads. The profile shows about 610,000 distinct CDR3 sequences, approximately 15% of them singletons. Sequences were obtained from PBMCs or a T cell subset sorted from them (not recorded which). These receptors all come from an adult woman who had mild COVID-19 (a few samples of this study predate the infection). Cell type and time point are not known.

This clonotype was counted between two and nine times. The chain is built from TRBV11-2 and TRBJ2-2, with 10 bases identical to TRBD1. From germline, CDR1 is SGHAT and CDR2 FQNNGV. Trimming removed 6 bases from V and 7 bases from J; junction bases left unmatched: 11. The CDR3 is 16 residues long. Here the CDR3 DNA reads TGTGCCAGCAGGTCCTTGACAGGGGGCCTTTTCGGGGAGCTGTTTTTT. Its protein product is CASRSLTGGLFGELFF.

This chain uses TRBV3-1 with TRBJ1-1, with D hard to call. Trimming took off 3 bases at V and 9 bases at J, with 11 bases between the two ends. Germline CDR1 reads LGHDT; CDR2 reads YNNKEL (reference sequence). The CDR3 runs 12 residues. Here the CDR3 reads CASSHSGRQAFF. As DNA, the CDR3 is TGTGCCAGCAGCCATAGTGGTCGGCAAGCTTTCTTT.

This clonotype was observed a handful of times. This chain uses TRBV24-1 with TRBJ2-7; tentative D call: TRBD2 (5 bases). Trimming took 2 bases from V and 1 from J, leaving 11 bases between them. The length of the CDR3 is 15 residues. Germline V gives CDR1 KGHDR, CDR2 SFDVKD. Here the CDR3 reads CATSDSTRGSYEQYF. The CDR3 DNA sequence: TGTGCCACCAGTGATTCCACCCGAGGGTCCTACGAGCAGTACTTC.

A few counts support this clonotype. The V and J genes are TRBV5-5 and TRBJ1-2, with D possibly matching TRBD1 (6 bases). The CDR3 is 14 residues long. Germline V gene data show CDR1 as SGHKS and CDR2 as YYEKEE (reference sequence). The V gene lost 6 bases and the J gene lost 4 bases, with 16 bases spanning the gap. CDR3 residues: CASNPYRERYGYTF. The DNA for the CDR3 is TGTGCCAGCAACCCTTACAGGGAGCGCTATGGCTACACCTTC.

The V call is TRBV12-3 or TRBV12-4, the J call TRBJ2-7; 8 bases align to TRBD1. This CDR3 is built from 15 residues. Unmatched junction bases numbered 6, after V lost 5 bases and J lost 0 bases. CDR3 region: CASSLTGGASYEQYF. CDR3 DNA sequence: TGTGCCAGCAGTCTTACAGGGGGTGCCTCCTACGAGCAGTACTTC.

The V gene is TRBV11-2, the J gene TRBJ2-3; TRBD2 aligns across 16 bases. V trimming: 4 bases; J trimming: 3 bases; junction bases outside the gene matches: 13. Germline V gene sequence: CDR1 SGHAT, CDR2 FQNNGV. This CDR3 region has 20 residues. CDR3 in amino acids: CASSYGTSGGESQLTDTQYF. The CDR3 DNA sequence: TGTGCCAGCAGCTATGGGACTAGCGGGGGGGAATCACAATTAACAGATACGCAGTATTTT.

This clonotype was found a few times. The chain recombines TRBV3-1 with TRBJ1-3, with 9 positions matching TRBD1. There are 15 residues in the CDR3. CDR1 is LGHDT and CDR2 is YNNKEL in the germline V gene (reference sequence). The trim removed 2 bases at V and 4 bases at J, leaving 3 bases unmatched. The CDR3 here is CASSQWDRAGNTIYF. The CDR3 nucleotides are TGTGCCAGCAGCCAATGGGACAGGGCAGGAAACACCATATATTTT.

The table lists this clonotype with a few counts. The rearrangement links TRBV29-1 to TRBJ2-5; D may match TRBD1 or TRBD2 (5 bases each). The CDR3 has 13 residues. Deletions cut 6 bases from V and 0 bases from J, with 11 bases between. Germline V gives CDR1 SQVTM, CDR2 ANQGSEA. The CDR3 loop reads CSVGVGNQETQYF. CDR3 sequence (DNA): TGCAGCGTGGGGGTTGGGAACCAAGAGACCCAGTACTTC.

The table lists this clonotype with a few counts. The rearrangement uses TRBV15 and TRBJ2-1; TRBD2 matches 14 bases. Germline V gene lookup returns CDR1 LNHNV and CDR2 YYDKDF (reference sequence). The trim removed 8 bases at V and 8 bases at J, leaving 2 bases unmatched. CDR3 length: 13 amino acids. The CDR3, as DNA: TGTGCCACCGGGACTAGCGGGAGCGATGAGCAGTTCTTC. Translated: CATGTSGSDEQFF.

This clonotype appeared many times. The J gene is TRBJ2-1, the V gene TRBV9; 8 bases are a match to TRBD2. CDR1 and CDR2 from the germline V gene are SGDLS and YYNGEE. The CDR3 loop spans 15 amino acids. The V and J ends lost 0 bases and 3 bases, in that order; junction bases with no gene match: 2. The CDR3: CASSVGLAGYNEQFF. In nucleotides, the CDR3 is TGTGCCAGCAGCGTAGGGCTAGCGGGCTACAATGAGCAGTTCTTC. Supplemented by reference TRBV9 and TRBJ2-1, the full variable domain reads DSGVTQTPKHLITATGQRVTLRCSPRSGDLSVYWYQQSLDQGLQFLIQYYNGEERAKGNILERFSAQQFPDLHSELNLSSLELGDSALYFCASSVGLAGYNEQFFGPGTRLTVL.

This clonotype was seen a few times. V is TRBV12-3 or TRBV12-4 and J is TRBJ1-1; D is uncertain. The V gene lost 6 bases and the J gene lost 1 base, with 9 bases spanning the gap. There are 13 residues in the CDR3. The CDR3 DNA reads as TGTGCCAGCAGACTAGACGGGAACACTGAAGCTTTCTTT. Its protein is CASRLDGNTEAFF.

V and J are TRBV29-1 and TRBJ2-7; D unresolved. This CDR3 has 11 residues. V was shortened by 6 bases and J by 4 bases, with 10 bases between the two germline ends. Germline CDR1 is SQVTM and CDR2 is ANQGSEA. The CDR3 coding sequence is TGCAGCGTGACGGAAGGGTACGAGCAGTACTTC. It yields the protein CSVTEGYEQYF.

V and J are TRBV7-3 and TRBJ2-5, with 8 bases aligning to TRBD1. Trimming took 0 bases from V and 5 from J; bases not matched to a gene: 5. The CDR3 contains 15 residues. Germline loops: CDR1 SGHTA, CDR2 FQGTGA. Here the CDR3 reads CASSLTGQDGETQYF. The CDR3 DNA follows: TGTGCCAGCAGCTTAACGGGACAGGATGGGGAGACCCAGTACTTC.

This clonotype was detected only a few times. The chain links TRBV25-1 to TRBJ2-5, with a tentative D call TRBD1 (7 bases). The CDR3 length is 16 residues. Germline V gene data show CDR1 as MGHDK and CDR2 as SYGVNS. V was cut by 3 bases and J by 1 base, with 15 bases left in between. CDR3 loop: CASSEGGQPTQETQYF. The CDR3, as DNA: TGTGCCAGCAGTGAGGGGGGACAGCCCACCCAAGAGACCCAGTACTTC.

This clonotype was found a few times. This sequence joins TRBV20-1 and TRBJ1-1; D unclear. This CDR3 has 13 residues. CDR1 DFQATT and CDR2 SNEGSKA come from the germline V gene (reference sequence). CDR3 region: CSARSGGRKLAFF. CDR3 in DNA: TGCAGCGCACGTTCGGGTGGGAGGAAGTTAGCTTTCTTT.

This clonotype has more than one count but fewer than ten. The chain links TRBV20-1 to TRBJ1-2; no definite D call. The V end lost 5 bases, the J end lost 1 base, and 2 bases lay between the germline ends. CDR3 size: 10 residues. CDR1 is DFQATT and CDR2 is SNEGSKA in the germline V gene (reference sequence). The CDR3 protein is CSARNYGYTF. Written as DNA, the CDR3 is TGCAGTGCTCGTAACTATGGCTACACCTTC.

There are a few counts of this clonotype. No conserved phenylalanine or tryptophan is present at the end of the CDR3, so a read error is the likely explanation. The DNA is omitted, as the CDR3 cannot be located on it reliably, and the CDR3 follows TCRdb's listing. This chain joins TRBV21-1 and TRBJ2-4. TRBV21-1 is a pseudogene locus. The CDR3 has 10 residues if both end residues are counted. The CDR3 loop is CASSTQLWPS.

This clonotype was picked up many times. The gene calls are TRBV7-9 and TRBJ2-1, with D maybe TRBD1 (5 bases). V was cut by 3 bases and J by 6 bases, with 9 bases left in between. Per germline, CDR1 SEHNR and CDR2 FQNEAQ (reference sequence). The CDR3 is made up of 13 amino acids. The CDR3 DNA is TGTGCCAGCAGCTTGCAGGGTCTCAATGAGCAGTTCTTC. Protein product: CASSLQGLNEQFF.

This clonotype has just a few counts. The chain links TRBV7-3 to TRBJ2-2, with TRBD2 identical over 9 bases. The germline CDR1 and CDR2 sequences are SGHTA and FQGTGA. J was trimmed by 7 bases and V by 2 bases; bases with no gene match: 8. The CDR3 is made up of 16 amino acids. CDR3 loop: CASSLAPAGGGGELFF. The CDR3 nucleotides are TGTGCCAGCAGCTTAGCTCCAGCGGGAGGAGGCGGGGAGCTGTTTTTT.

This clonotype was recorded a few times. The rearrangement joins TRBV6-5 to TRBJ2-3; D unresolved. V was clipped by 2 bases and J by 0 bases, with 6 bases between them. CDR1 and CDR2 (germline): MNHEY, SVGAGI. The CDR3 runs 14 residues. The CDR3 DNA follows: TGTGCCAGCAGTTACGGGTCAAGCACAGATACGCAGTATTTT. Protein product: CASSYGSSTDTQYF.

The CDR3 loop reads CASGDRGYEQYF. The CDR3 nucleotides read TGTGCCAGCGGGGACAGGGGCTACGAGCAGTACTTC. The gene calls are TRBV25-1 and TRBJ2-7, with 10 bases matching TRBD1. Germline lookup yields CDR1 MGHDK and CDR2 SYGVNS. This CDR3 region has 12 residues. The V and J ends lost 8 bases and 3 bases, in that order; junction bases with no gene match: 1.

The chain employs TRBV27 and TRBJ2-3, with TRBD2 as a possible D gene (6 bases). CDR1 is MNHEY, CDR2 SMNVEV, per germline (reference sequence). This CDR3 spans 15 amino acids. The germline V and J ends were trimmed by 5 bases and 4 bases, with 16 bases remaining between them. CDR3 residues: CASSPPGVAADTQYF. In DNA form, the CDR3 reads TGTGCCAGCAGTCCTCCGGGGGTAGCGGCAGATACGCAGTATTTT.

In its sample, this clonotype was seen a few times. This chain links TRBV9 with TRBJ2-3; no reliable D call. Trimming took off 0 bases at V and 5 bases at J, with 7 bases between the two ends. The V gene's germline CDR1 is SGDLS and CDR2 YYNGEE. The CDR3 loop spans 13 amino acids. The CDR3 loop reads CASSVVARDTQYF. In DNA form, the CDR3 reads TGTGCCAGCAGCGTAGTGGCAAGAGATACGCAGTATTTT.

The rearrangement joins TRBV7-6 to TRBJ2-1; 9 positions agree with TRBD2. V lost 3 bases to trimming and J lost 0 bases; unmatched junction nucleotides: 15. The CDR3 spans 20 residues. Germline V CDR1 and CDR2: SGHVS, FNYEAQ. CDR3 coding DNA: TGTGCCAGCAGCTTCGTCGCGGGGCTAGCGGGACAGAGCTCCTACAATGAGCAGTTCTTC. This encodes CASSFVAGLAGQSSYNEQFF.

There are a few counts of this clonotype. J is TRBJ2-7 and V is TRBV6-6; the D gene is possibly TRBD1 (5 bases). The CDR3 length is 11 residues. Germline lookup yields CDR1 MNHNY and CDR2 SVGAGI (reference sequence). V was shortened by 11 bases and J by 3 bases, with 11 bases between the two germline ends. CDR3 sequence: CASEDNYEQYF. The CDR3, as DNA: TGTGCCTCAGAGGACAACTACGAGCAGTACTTC.

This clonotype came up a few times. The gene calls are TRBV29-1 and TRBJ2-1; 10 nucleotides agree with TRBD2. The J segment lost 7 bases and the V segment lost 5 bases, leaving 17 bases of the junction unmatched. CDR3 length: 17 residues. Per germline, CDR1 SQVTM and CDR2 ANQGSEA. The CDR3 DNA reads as TGCAGCGTTCTTGGGGGGCTAGCGGGGGCCTTTGGGAATGAGCAGTTCTTC. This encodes CSVLGGLAGAFGNEQFF.

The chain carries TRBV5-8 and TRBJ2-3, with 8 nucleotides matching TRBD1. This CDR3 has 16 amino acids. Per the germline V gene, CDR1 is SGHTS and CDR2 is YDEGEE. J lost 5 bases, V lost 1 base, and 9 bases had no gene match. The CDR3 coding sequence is TGTGCCAGCAGCTTGAGGGGCAGGGGGCGAGGAGATACGCAGTATTTT. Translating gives CASSLRGRGRGDTQYF.

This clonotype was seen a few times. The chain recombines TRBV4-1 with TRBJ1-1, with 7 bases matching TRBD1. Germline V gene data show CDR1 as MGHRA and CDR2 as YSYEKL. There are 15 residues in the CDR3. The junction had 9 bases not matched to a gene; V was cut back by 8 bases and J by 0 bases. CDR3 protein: CASGNIRGMNTEAFF. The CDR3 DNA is TGCGCCAGCGGTAACATCAGGGGGATGAACACTGAAGCTTTCTTT.

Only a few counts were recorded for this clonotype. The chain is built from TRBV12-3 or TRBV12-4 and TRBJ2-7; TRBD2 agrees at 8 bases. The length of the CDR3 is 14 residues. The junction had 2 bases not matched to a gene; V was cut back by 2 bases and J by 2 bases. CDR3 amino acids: CASSLNGGAYEQYF. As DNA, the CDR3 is TGTGCCAGCAGTTTAAACGGGGGGGCCTACGAGCAGTACTTC.

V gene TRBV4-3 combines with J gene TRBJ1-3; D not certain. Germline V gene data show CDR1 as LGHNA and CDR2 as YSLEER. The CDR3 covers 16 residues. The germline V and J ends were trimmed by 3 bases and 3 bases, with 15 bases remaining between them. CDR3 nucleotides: TGCGCCAGCAGCCAGACAATGCGGAAACTTGGAAACACCATATATTTT. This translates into CASSQTMRKLGNTIYF.

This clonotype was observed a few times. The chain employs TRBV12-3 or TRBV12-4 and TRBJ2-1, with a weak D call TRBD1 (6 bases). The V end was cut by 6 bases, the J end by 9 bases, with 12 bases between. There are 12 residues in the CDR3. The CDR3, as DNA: TGTGCCAGCAGGGTACAGGGCGGTGAGCAGTTCTTC. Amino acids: CASRVQGGEQFF.